The rows below give T cell receptor beta chains drawn from one sample of a study of blood T cell repertoires in COVID-19. The assay was immunoSEQ multiplex PCR, and TCRdb's table has in-frame clones only and misses some. The sample lists 200,000 to 300,000 clones; 88% were seen once. The sequencing input was peripheral blood. These receptors came from a man aged 55 to 69 who had recovered from COVID-19. The CDR3 runs from the conserved cysteine through the conserved F or W. A D gene is named only where the DNA matches it firmly. Clone size, where shown, is once, few, many, or a class for clones that have expanded.

TGCGCCAGCAGCTTGGGGTACTCCCAAGTGAACACTGAAGCTTTCTTT | CASSLGYSQVNTEAFF | NA | TRBJ1-1 | NA | TRBV5-1
TGTGCCAGCAGCCAATACCTAGCGGGGACTGTCTACAATGAGCAGTTCTTC | CASSQYLAGTVYNEQFF | NA | TRBJ2-1 | TRBD2 | TRBV7-8
TGTGCCAGCAGCTTGATTAATAGGGGGGCTTTCTTT | CASSLINRGAFF | NA | TRBJ1-1 | NA | TRBV5-8
TGTGCCAGCAGCCGACAGGGTAGAAACTATGGCTACACCTTC | CASSRQGRNYGYTF | NA | TRBJ1-2 | TRBD1 | TRBV6-8
TGTGCCAGCAGCCAATTTCATCTAGGGGGCAGGATGAACACTGAAGCTTTCTTT | CASSQFHLGGRMNTEAFF | NA | TRBJ1-1 | TRBD1 | TRBV14
TGTGCCAGCAGCTTGGCGAAGGGGGTTCTGGTTGTGAACACTGAAGCTTTCTTT | CASSLAKGVLVVNTEAFF | NA | TRBJ1-1 | NA | TRBV5-5
TGCGCCAGCAGCTCTAATGCAGGGGCGAGAAACATTCAGTACTTC | CASSSNAGARNIQYF | NA | TRBJ2-4 | NA | TRBV5-1
TGTGCCAGCAGCCAGTGGGGGGTGGGCTCCGAGCAGTACTTC | CASSQWGVGSEQYF | NA | TRBJ2-7 | NA | TRBV4-2
TGCGCCAGCAGCTTGGGAGGCGGTAATGAAAAACTGTTTTTT | CASSLGGGNEKLFF | NA | TRBJ1-4 | NA | TRBV5-1
TGCGCCAGCAGCTCCGGGACTAGCGGGGTATCCTTCTACAATGAGCAGTTCTTC | CASSSGTSGVSFYNEQFF | NA | TRBJ2-1 | TRBD2 | TRBV5-1
TGTGCCAGCAGCTTAACCAGGGTTTCGGGCACTGAAGCTTTCTTT | CASSLTRVSGTEAFF | NA | TRBJ1-1 | NA | TRBV27
TGTGCCAGCAGCGGGAAAGGACTAGCGGGGGGTATCCAAGAGACCCAGTACTTC | CASSGKGLAGGIQETQYF | once | TRBJ2-5 | TRBD2 | TRBV7-9
TGTGCCAGCAGCTCGCGGGGGGATGGCTACACCTTC | CASSSRGDGYTF | few | TRBJ1-2 | NA | TRBV7-9
TGTGCCAGCAGCGCACAGGGAGCCCGTTGGGAGCAGTACTTC | CASSAQGARWEQYF | NA | TRBJ2-7 | NA | TRBV11-3
TGTGCCAGCAGCCTTGGACTGGCAGGTTCCACCGGGGAGCTGTTTTTT | CASSLGLAGSTGELFF | NA | TRBJ2-2 | NA | TRBV5-4
TGTGCCAGCAGCCAGGATTACTCCCGACTAGCGGGGAAGAATGAGCAGTTCTTC | CASSQDYSRLAGKNEQFF | NA | TRBJ2-1 | TRBD2 | TRBV4-2
TGTGCCAGCAGCTACTCTAGAAGCTCCTACGAGCAGTACTTC | CASSYSRSSYEQYF | NA | TRBJ2-7 | NA | TRBV11-3
TGTGCCAGCAGTGAAGGTTGGGGCAGCTCCTACGAGCAGTACTTC | CASSEGWGSSYEQYF | NA | TRBJ2-7 | NA | TRBV6-1
TGTGCCAGCAGCTACCAGGGGGTCCTCGAGACCCAGTACTTC | CASSYQGVLETQYF | few | TRBJ2-5 | TRBD1 | TRBV5-6
TGTGCCACCCCGGGGGGCCTCTCTGGGGCCAACGTCCTGACTTTC | CATPGGLSGANVLTF | NA | TRBJ2-6 | NA | TRBV2
TGTGCCACCAGCAGAGGCGCCGGAGTCTATGGCTACACCTTC | CATSRGAGVYGYTF | NA | TRBJ1-2 | NA | TRBV15
TGTGCCAGTAGCCTACAGGGTACCGGAAACACCATATATTTT | CASSLQGTGNTIYF | once | TRBJ1-3 | NA | TRBV19
TGTGCCAGCAGCGTAGCCTCTAACTATGGCTACACCTTC | CASSVASNYGYTF | once | TRBJ1-2 | NA | TRBV9
TGTGCCAGCAGCCTGGGACAGCCTGAGGGTACTGAAGCTTTCTTT | CASSLGQPEGTEAFF | NA | TRBJ1-1 | TRBD1 | TRBV13
TGTGCCAGCAGTTCCTCGACAGGGCTTCGCGGCTACACCTTC | CASSSSTGLRGYTF | many | TRBJ1-2 | TRBD1 | TRBV6-6
TGCGCCAGCAGTGTAGGGGGTCATGAGCAGTACTTC | CASSVGGHEQYF | NA | TRBJ2-7 | NA | TRBV10-2
TGTGCCACCAGCCTTCTGGCTGGTGGCTACACCTTC | CATSLLAGGYTF | NA | TRBJ1-2 | NA | TRBV15
TGTGCCAGCAGCCGAGCAGCGGGGATCGACACAGATACGCAGTATTTT | CASSRAAGIDTDTQYF | NA | TRBJ2-3 | TRBD2 | TRBV4-2
TGTGCCAGCAGCTTTGACGCAGACAGGGGCCATTATCGCTACACCTTC | CASSFDADRGHYRYTF | NA | TRBJ1-2 | TRBD1 | TRBV5-6
TGTGCCAGCAGCTCCCGAATGGGCAGCCCTTTGGGTGGCTACACCTTC | CASSSRMGSPLGGYTF | NA | TRBJ1-2 | NA | TRBV7-6
TGTGCCAGCAGCTTAGGGCTCTACGAGCAGTACTTC | CASSLGLYEQYF | few | TRBJ2-7 | NA | TRBV11-1
TGTGCCAGCGAGACTGCTGCTAACTATGGCTACACCTTC | CASETAANYGYTF | NA | TRBJ1-2 | NA | TRBV5-6
TGTGCCAGCAGTGAAGCCTCACTTTGGGACAGAGTTCAGCCCCAGCATTTT | CASSEASLWDRVQPQHF | NA | TRBJ1-5 | TRBD1 | TRBV2
TGTGCCAGCCCGCCACGGGGTGCAGATACGCAGTATTTT | CASPPRGADTQYF | NA | TRBJ2-3 | NA | TRBV2
TGTGCCAGCAGGCGTACCGGGACAGGGTATGGCTACACCTTC | CASRRTGTGYGYTF | NA | TRBJ1-2 | TRBD1 | TRBV27
TGTGCCAGCAGTTCCCGATACAGGGGAGGCCCCTACGAGCAGTACTTC | CASSSRYRGGPYEQYF | NA | TRBJ2-7 | NA | TRBV27
TGCGCCAGCAGTGGGTATCGACAGGGGGCCTACGAGCAGTACTTC | CASSGYRQGAYEQYF | NA | TRBJ2-7 | TRBD1 | TRBV10-1
TGCGCCAGCAGCCCTGGCGCAGGGGGCTTGGGCAATCAGCCCCAGCATTTT | CASSPGAGGLGNQPQHF | NA | TRBJ1-5 | TRBD1 | TRBV5-1
TGTGCCAGCAGCCGGGGGGCAGGCGAAAAACTGTTTTTT | CASSRGAGEKLFF | NA | TRBJ1-4 | NA | TRBV12-3/TRBV12-4
TGCGCCAGCAGCTTGGGTTTATACAATGAGCAGTTCTTC | CASSLGLYNEQFF | NA | TRBJ2-1 | NA | TRBV5-1
TGCGCCAGCAGCTCGTACCTACAGGGGGGAGGGACTGAAGCTTTCTTT | CASSSYLQGGGTEAFF | few | TRBJ1-1 | TRBD1 | TRBV5-1